Sequencing of this TCR beta chain was carried out in a study of cytomegalovirus exposure and HLA in healthy donors. Notes on the study in general: A later analysis linked a missense DCLRE1C variant to TCR beta V- and J-gene trimming. A later analysis found most CMV-associated TCR beta chains apparently HLA-restricted. Earlier analysis looked at TCR beta V segments, and most were productive about 90% or about 30% of the time.

Germline values: CDR1 LGHNA, CDR2 YSLEER. V gave up 2 bases and J gave up 2 bases, with 20 bases separating them. The CDR3 is 18 amino acids. With regard to this clone: Its antigen is not identified.

The study ran its PCR with 60 Vbeta and 13 Jbeta primers. Sequencing was performed with immunoSEQ multiplex PCR; in TCRdb, only in-frame clones are kept and a portion is missing. The sample contains more than 95,000 clones, around 80% of which appear only once. The genes are TRBV4-3 and TRBJ2-3; the D gene is possibly TRBD2 (6 bases). This TCR was recovered from a man aged 25 to 40 in good health and CMV-seropositive. The source material was PBMCs. CDR3 region: CASSQWTPRESSTDTQYF. CDR3 sequence (DNA): TGCGCCAGCAGCCAATGGACCCCCCGGGAGTCCTCCACAGATACGCAGTATTTT.